This T cell receptor beta chain was profiled in a study of blood T cells in healthy people across ages. Study results and limitations: Since the PBMCs were unsorted, naive and antigen-experienced cells could not be conclusively compared.

A second PCR, run for roughly 7 to 11 cycles, used a sample-barcoded 5' primer plus a J-beta primer mix. TCRdb redid the calling of the 5' RACE reads with MiXCR, one entry per CDR3 protein. The repertoire has 1.5 million to 2 million distinct CDR3 sequences, about 50% of them found once; the top ten carry less than 2.5%. About this clonotype: The target antigen is unknown.

Germline lookup yields CDR1 SGHDT and CDR2 YYEEEE. After removal of 4 bases from V and 3 bases from J, the junction contained 7 bases not matched to a gene. The CDR3 is 17 amino acids. The gene calls are TRBV5-6 and TRBJ2-1; 13 bases match TRBD2. Sample: blood. The sequence was obtained from a woman between 35 and 50 years old in good health. The CDR3, as DNA: TGTGCCAGCAGCGCAGGACTAGCGGGGGCCAACTACAATGAGCAGTTCTTC. Its translation is CASSAGLAGANYNEQFF.